This T cell receptor (beta chain) was sequenced for a study of blood T cell repertoires in COVID-19. Study at large: The cDNA or gDNA used as material had been derived from T cells, B-cell-depleted T cells, or PBMCs.

The recovered donors of Cohort 3 showed two negative PCRs, clearance, or symptom resolution. Original analysis: From reference gene primer amplification, estimates of nucleated cell counts were derived. The repertoire was sequenced with immunoSEQ multiplex PCR; TCRdb's copy has only in-frame clones and lacks some. V, J and clone size are those of that table, while D and trimming were read from the DNA. The data contain about 150,000 clones, around four fifths of them seen just once; the ten biggest clones take up less than 7%. The receptor's source is a woman aged 40 to 49 who had recovered from COVID-19. The sequenced sample consisted of PBMCs or T cells enriched from blood (not recorded which).

The CDR3 sequence is CAWRGDNLETQYF. CDR3 in DNA: TGTGCCTGGAGGGGGGACAATCTTGAGACCCAGTACTTC. The rearrangement links TRBV30 to TRBJ2-5; perhaps TRBD1 as D (6 bases). Germline lookup yields CDR1 GTSNPN and CDR2 SVGIG (reference sequence). CDR3 length equals 13 residues. V was clipped by 3 bases and J by 5 bases, with 13 bases between them.